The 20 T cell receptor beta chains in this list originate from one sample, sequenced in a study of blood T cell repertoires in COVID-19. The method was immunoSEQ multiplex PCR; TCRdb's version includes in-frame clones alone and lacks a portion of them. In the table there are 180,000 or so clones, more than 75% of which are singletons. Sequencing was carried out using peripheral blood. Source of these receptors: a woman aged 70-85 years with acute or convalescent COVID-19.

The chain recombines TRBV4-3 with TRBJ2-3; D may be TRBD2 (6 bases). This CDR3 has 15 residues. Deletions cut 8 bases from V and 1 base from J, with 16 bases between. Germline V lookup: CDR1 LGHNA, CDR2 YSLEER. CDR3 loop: CASLSGPLGTDTQYF. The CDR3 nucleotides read TGCGCCAGCCTAAGCGGGCCCCTTGGCACAGATACGCAGTATTTT.

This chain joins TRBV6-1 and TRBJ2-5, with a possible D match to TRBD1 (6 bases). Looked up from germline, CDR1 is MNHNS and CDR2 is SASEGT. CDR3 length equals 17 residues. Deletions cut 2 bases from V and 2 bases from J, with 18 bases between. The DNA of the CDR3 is TGTGCCAGCAGTGAACATGTTTGGGCACAGGGACAAGAGACCCAGTACTTC. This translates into CASSEHVWAQGQETQYF.

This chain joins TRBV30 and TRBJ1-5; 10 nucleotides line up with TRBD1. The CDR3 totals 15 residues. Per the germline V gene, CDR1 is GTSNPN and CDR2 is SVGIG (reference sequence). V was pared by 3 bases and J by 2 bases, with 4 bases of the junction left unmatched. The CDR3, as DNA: TGTGCCTGGAGCAGCGGACAGGGGGGCAATCAGCCCCAGCATTTT. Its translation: CAWSSGQGGNQPQHF.

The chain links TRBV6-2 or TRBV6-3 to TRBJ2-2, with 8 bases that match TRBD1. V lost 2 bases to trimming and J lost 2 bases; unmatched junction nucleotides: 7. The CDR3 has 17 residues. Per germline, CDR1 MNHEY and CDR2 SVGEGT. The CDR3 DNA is TGTGCCAGCAGTTACCGCCTGGGACAGGTCAACACCGGGGAGCTGTTTTTT. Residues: CASSYRLGQVNTGELFF.

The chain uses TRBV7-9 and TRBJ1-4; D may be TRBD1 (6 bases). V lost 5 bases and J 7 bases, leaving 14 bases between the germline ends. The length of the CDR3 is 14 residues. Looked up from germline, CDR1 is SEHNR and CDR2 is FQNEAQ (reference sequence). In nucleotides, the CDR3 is TGTGCCAGCAGCCTGGCAGTAGGGGGTGAAAAACTGTTTTTT. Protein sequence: CASSLAVGGEKLFF. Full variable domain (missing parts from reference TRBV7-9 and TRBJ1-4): DTGVSQNPRHKITKRGQNVTFRCDPISEHNRLYWYRQTLGQGPEFLTYFQNEAQLEKSRLLSDRFSAERPKGSFSTLEIQRTEQGDSAMYLCASSLAVGGEKLFFGSGTQLSVL.

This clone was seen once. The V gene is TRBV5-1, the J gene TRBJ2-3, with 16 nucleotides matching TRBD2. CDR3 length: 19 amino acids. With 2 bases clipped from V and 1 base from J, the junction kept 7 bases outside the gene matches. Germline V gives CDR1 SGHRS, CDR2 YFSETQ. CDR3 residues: CASSLTGLAGGPGTDTQYF. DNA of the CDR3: TGCGCCAGCAGCTTAACGGGACTAGCGGGGGGGCCGGGCACAGATACGCAGTATTTT.

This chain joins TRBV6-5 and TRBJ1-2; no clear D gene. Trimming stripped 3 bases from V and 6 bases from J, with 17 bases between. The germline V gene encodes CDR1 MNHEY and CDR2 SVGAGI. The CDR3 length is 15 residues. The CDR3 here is CASSYLSMEWDGYTF. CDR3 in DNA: TGTGCCAGCAGTTATCTAAGTATGGAGTGGGATGGCTACACCTTC.

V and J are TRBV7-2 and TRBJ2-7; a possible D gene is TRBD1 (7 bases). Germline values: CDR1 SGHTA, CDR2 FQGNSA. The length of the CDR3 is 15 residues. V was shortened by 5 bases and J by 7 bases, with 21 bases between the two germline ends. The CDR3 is CASSQLGQGGGEQYF. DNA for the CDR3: TGTGCCAGCAGCCAACTGGGTCAGGGGGGTGGTGAGCAGTACTTC. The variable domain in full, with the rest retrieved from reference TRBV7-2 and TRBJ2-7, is GAGVSQSPSNKVTEKGKDVELRCDPISGHTALYWYRQSLGQGLEFLIYFQGNSAPDKSGLPSDRFSAERTGGSVSTLTIQRTQQEDSAVYLCASSQLGQGGGEQYFGPGTRLTVT.

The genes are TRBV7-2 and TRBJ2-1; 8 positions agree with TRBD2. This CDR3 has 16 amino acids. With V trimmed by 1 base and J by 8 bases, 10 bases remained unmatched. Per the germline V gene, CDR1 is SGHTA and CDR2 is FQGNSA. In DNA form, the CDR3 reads TGTGCCAGCAGCTTAGGTAGCGGGACCACCTTAGATGAGCAGTTCTTC. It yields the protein CASSLGSGTTLDEQFF.

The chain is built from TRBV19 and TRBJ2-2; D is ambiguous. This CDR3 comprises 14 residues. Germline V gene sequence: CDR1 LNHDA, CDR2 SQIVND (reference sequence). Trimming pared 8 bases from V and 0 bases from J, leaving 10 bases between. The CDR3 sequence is CASHPNSNTGELFF. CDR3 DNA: TGTGCCAGTCACCCGAACTCGAACACCGGGGAGCTGTTTTTT.

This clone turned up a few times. CDR3 region: CAWSARGMEYF. The CDR3 region has the DNA TGTGCCTGGAGCGCGCGGGGGATGGAGTACTTC. This chain connects TRBV30 to TRBJ2-7; the match to TRBD2 covers 7 bases. CDR3 size: 11 residues. Germline trimming cut 3 bases from V and 11 bases from J; bases unmatched to any gene: 7. Germline V CDR1 and CDR2: GTSNPN, SVGIG (reference sequence).

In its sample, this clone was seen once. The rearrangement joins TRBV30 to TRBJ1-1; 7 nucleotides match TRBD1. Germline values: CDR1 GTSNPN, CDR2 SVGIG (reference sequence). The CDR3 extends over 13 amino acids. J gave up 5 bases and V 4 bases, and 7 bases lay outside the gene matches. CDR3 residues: CAWKQGLGTEAFF. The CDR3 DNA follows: TGTGCCTGGAAACAGGGGCTAGGGACTGAAGCTTTCTTT.

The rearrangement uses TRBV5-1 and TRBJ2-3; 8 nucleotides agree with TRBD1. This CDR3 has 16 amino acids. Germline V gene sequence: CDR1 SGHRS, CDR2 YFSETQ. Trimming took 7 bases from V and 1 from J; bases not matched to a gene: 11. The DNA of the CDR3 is TGCGCCAGCGCTCGGGACAGGTCGATCGGCACAGATACGCAGTATTTT. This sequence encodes CASARDRSIGTDTQYF. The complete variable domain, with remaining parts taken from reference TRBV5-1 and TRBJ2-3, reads KAGVTQTPRYLIKTRGQQVTLSCSPISGHRSVSWYQQTPGQGLQFLFEYFSETQRNKGNFPGRFSGRQFSNSRSEMNVSTLELGDSALYLCASARDRSIGTDTQYFGPGTRLTVL.

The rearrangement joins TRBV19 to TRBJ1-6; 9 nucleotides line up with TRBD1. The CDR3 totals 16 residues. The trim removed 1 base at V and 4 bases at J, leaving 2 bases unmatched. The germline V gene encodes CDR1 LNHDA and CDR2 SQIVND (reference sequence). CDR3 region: CASSIGGQGYNSPLHF. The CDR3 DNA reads TGTGCCAGTAGTATAGGAGGACAGGGGTATAATTCACCCCTCCACTTT.

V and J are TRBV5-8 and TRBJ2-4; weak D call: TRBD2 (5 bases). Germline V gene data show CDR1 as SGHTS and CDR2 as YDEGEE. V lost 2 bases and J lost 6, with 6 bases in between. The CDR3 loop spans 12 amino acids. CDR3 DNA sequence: TGTGCCAGCAGCTTAGAGGGAAACATTCAGTACTTC. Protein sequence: CASSLEGNIQYF.

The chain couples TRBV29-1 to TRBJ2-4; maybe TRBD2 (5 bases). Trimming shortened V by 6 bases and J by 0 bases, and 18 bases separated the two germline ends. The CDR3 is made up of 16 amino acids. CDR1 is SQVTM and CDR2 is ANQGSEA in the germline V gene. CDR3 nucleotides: TGCAGCGTCAAGGGAGAGAATCCCATAGCCAAAAACATTCAGTACTTC. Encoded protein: CSVKGENPIAKNIQYF.

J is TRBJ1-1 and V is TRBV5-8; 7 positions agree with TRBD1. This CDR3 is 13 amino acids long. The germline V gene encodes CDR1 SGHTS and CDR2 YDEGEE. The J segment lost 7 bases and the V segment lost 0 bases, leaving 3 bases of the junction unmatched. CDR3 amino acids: CASSLGQGFEAFF. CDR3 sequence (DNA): TGTGCCAGCAGCTTGGGACAGGGTTTTGAAGCTTTCTTT.

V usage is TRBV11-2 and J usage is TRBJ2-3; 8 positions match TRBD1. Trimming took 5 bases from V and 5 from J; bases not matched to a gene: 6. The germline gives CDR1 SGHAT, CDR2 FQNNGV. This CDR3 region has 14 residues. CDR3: CASSAGQERDTQYF. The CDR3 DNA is TGTGCCAGCAGCGCGGGACAGGAAAGAGATACGCAGTATTTT.

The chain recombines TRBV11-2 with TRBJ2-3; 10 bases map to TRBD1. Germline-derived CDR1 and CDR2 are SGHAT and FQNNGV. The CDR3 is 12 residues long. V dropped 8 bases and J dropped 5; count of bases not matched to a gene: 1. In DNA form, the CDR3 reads TGTGCCAGCGGGACAGGGGTAGATACGCAGTATTTT. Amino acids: CASGTGVDTQYF.

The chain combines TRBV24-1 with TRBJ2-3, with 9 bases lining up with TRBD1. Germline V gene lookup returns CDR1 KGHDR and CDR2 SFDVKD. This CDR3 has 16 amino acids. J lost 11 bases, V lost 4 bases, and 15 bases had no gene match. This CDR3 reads CATSDPDRGSQGEQYF. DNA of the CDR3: TGTGCCACCAGTGACCCGGACAGGGGTTCACAGGGGGAGCAGTATTTT.